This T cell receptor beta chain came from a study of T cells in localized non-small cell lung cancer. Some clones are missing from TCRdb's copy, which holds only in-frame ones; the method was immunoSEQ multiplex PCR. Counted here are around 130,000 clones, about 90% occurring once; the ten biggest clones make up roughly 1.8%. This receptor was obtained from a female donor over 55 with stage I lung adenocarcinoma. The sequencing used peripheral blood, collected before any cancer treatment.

CDR3 bases: TGTGCCAGCAGTCCCTCTTCCTATGGCTACACCTTC. Its translation: CASSPSSYGYTF. V usage is TRBV6-1 and J usage is TRBJ1-2; D is unresolved. This CDR3 contains 12 residues. Germline V gene sequence: CDR1 MNHNS, CDR2 SASEGT. V lost 5 bases, J lost 4 bases, and 8 bases lay in between.